This note documents a single T cell receptor (beta chain) sequence. This specimen belongs to a study of blood T cell repertoires in COVID-19. This table comes from immunoSEQ multiplex PCR, and its TCRdb copy is limited to in-frame clones, with some not included. This table has over 100,000 clones, around four fifths appearing once. V shed 7 bases and J shed 7 bases, with 17 bases lying between them. Germline CDR1 is MNHEY and CDR2 is SVGAGI. This CDR3 spans 15 amino acids. This TCR derives from a woman between 65 and 79 years old with acute or convalescent COVID-19. The chain links TRBV6-5 to TRBJ1-6; D might be TRBD1 (6 bases). The material sequenced was peripheral blood. CDR3 amino acids: CASILDRSGNSPLHF. DNA of the CDR3: TGTGCCAGCATCTTAGACAGGTCAGGAAATTCACCCCTCCACTTT.